This TCR beta chain originates from a study of shared clonotypes between healthy human individuals. The sample holds one count of this clone. CDR3 length equals 16 residues. J gave up 1 base and V 5 bases, and 9 bases lay outside the gene matches. CDR1 and CDR2 (germline): SGHTA, FQGNSA. Data came from immunoSEQ multiplex PCR; TCRdb stores just in-frame clones and leaves some out. The profile covers about 2 million clones, with about 95% appearing a single time and approximately 0.13% taken by the ten largest. Sequenced: naive CD4+ T cells sorted from blood. Documented subset: CD45RA+ positively selected. The receptor comes from a man aged 18 to 35 in good health. The genes are TRBV7-2 and TRBJ2-7; TRBD2 agrees at 9 bases. The CDR3, as DNA: TGTGCCAGCAGCGGGGGGAGAGCGGGAGGATCCTACGAGCAGTACTTC. Amino acids: CASSGGRAGGSYEQYF.